Below, 14 T cell receptor beta chains from the same sample are listed, as sequenced in a study of blood T cell repertoires in COVID-19. The data were produced by immunoSEQ multiplex PCR, yet TCRdb's version contains in-frame clones alone and is incomplete. The table lists 150,000 to 200,000 clones, roughly nine tenths of them singletons. Sequenced material: peripheral blood. These receptor sequences come from a man between 65 and 85 years old with active or convalescent COVID-19.

The CDR3, as DNA: TGCGCCAGCAGCGGAACAGGGTATTCCTACGAGCAGTACTTC. Protein: CASSGTGYSYEQYF. This rearrangement joins TRBV5-1 to TRBJ2-7; D may be TRBD1 (6 bases). The germline V and J ends were trimmed by 4 bases and 1 base, with 12 bases remaining between them. The CDR3 loop spans 14 amino acids. Germline V gene lookup returns CDR1 SGHRS and CDR2 YFSETQ.

This clone was picked up one time. The chain uses TRBV11-2 and TRBJ1-4; D gene unclear. Germline V gene data show CDR1 as SGHAT and CDR2 as FQNNGV. Trimming pared 3 bases from V and 10 bases from J, leaving 12 bases between. This CDR3 has 13 residues. The CDR3 is CASSLETVGKLFF. The DNA of the CDR3 is TGTGCCAGCAGCTTGGAGACGGTCGGAAAACTGTTTTTT.

This clone was picked up one time. The V call is TRBV2, the J call TRBJ2-3; a possible D gene is TRBD2 (6 bases). The CDR3 totals 15 residues. The germline V gene has CDR1 SNHLY and CDR2 FYNNEI. V was pared by 5 bases and J by 0 bases, with 12 bases between. The chain's CDR3 is CASSLEGLSTDTQYF. CDR3 DNA: TGTGCCAGCAGTTTGGAGGGACTCAGCACAGATACGCAGTATTTT.

This chain joins TRBV7-8 and TRBJ1-1, with a weak D call TRBD1 (5 bases). CDR3 length: 16 amino acids. Germline V gene data show CDR1 as SGHVS and CDR2 as FQNEAQ. V lost 5 bases to trimming and J lost 5 bases, with 21 bases between them. CDR3 bases: TGTGCCAGCAGCCCACGGGGCGGAGGGATGGGGACTGAAGCTTTCTTT. This gives the protein CASSPRGGGMGTEAFF.

This clone has a single count. The chain couples TRBV30 to TRBJ2-7, with a weak D call TRBD2 (5 bases). The CDR3 spans 13 residues. The V and J ends lost 5 bases and 3 bases respectively, with 14 bases between them. CDR1 and CDR2 (germline): GTSNPN, SVGIG (reference sequence). CDR3 in DNA: TGTGCCTGGCGGGGTCCGGGTTACTACGAGCAGTACTTC. Translating gives CAWRGPGYYEQYF.

This chain links TRBV15 with TRBJ1-1; 10 positions match TRBD1. With V trimmed by 6 bases and J by 7 bases, 5 bases remained unmatched. CDR1 and CDR2 from the germline V gene are LNHNV and YYDKDF (reference sequence). The CDR3 runs to 13 residues. The CDR3 DNA sequence: TGTGCCACCAGAGGGGACAGGGGTTTTGAAGCTTTCTTT. As protein: CATRGDRGFEAFF.

The chain couples TRBV2 to TRBJ1-2; D is uncertain. This CDR3 spans 15 amino acids. V was shortened by 4 bases and J by 3 bases, with 15 bases between the two germline ends. CDR1 and CDR2 (germline): SNHLY, FYNNEI. This chain's CDR3 is CASSGMRVVDYGYTF. As DNA, the CDR3 is TGTGCCAGCAGTGGTATGAGGGTTGTGGACTATGGCTACACCTTC. The variable domain in full, with the rest retrieved from reference TRBV2 and TRBJ1-2, is EPEVTQTPSHQVTQMGQEVILRCVPISNHLYFYWYRQILGQKVEFLVSFYNNEISEKSEIFDDQFSVERPDGSNFTLKIRSTKLEDSAMYFCASSGMRVVDYGYTFGSGTRLTVV.

This rearrangement joins TRBV5-1 to TRBJ2-2; D not certain. Germline V gives CDR1 SGHRS, CDR2 YFSETQ. This CDR3 contains 14 residues. The V end was cut by 5 bases, the J end by 5 bases, with 13 bases between. CDR3 protein: CASRVISRTGELFF. As DNA, the CDR3 is TGCGCCAGCAGGGTGATTTCCAGGACCGGGGAGCTGTTTTTT.

This clone was recorded only once. J is TRBJ2-3 and V is TRBV4-3; 14 nucleotides align to TRBD2. This CDR3 comprises 18 residues. Germline-derived CDR1 and CDR2 are LGHNA and YSLEER. V lost 1 base to trimming and J lost 1 base; unmatched junction nucleotides: 4. This CDR3 is CASSQGLAGGPGTDTQYF. CDR3 in DNA: TGCGCCAGCAGCCAAGGACTAGCGGGAGGGCCGGGCACAGATACGCAGTATTTT.

The chain employs TRBV7-9 and TRBJ2-2, with no clear D. Trimming pared 1 base from V and 2 bases from J, leaving 11 bases between. CDR3 length: 16 residues. Germline V CDR1 and CDR2: SEHNR, FQNEAQ (reference sequence). The CDR3 spells CASSLGLQLNTGELFF. CDR3 in DNA: TGTGCCAGCAGCTTAGGGTTACAGTTAAACACCGGGGAGCTGTTTTTT. Full variable domain (remainder filled in from reference TRBV7-9 and TRBJ2-2): DTGVSQNPRHKITKRGQNVTFRCDPISEHNRLYWYRQTLGQGPEFLTYFQNEAQLEKSRLLSDRFSAERPKGSFSTLEIQRTEQGDSAMYLCASSLGLQLNTGELFFGEGSRLTVL.

This clone was seen a few times. The chain carries TRBV3-1 (or the pseudogene TRBV3-2) and TRBJ2-7; D is perhaps TRBD1 (5 bases). The V end was cut by 10 bases, the J end by 1 base, with 14 bases between. CDR1 LGHDT and CDR2 YNNKEL come from the germline V gene (reference sequence). The CDR3 is 13 amino acids. CDR3 sequence reads: CANNRKVSYEQYF. CDR3 DNA: TGTGCCAATAACAGGAAGGTGTCCTACGAGCAGTACTTC.

This CDR3 reads CATSDPKWTGSNNEQFF. The CDR3 coding sequence is TGTGCCACCAGTGACCCGAAGTGGACAGGGTCAAACAATGAGCAGTTCTTC. This rearrangement joins TRBV24-1 to TRBJ2-1; TRBD1 agrees at 8 bases. The CDR3 extends over 17 amino acids. Trimming removed 4 bases from V and 5 bases from J; junction bases left unmatched: 12. Germline CDR1 is KGHDR and CDR2 is SFDVKD.

The chain recombines TRBV25-1 with TRBJ2-5; 8 bases agree with TRBD2. The CDR3 is made up of 15 amino acids. Germline lookup yields CDR1 MGHDK and CDR2 SYGVNS. After removal of 7 bases from V and 3 bases from J, the junction contained 10 bases not matched to a gene. Here the CDR3 DNA reads TGTGCCAGCACATTAGCGGGAACTTCAGAAGAGACCCAGTACTTC. It translates to CASTLAGTSEETQYF.

The V gene is TRBV12-3 or TRBV12-4, the J gene TRBJ2-5; no firm D call. With 4 bases removed from V and 5 bases from J, the gap between germline ends came to 8 bases. This CDR3 contains 12 residues. The CDR3 sequence is CASSYLRETQYF. The DNA of the CDR3 is TGTGCCAGCAGTTATCTCCGGGAGACCCAGTACTTC.